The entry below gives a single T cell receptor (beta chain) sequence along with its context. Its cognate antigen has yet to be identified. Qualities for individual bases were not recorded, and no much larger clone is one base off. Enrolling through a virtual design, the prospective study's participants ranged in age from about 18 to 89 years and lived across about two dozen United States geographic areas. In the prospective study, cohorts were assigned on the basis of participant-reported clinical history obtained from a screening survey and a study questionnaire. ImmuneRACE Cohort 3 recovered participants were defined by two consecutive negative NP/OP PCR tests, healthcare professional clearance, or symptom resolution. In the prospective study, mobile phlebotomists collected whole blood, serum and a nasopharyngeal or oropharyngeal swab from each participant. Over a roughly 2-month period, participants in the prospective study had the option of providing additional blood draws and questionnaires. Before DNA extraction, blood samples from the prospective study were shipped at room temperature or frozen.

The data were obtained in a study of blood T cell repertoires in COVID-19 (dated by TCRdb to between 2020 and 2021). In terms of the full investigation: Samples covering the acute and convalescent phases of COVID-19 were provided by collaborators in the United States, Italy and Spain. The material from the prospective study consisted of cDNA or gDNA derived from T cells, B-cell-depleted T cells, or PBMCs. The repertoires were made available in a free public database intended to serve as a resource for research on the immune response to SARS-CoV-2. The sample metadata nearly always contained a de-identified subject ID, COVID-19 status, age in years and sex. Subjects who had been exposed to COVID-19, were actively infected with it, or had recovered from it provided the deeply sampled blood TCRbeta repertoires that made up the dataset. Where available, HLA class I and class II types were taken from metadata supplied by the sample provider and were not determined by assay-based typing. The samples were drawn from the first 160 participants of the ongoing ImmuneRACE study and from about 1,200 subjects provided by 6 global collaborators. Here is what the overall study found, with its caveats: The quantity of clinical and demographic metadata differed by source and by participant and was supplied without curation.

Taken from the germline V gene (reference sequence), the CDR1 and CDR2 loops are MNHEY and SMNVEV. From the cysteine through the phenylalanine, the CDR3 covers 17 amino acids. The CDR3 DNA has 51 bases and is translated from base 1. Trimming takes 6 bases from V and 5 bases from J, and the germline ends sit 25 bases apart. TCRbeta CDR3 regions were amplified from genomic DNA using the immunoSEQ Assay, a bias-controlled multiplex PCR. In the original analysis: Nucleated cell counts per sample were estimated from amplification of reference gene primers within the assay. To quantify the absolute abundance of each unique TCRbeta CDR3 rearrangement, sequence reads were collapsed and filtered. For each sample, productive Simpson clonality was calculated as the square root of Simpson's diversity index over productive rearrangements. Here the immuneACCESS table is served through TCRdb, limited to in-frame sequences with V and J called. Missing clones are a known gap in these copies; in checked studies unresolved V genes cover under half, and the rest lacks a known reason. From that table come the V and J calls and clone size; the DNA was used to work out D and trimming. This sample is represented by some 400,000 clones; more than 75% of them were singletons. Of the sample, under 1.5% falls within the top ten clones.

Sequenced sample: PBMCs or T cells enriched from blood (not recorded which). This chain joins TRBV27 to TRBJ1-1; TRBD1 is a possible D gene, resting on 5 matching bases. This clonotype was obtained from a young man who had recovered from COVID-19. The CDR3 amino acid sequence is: CASRTRTGGRARTEAFF. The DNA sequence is TGTGCCAGCAGAACCCGTACGGGTGGCAGGGCCAGAACTGAAGCTTTCTTT.